The 15 T cell receptor beta chains below were found in one sample sequenced in a study of chemoradiotherapy in HPV16-positive cancers. The assay was immunoSEQ multiplex PCR, and TCRdb's table has in-frame clones only and misses some. The table lists 20,000 to 25,000 clones, around nine tenths of them singletons, with around 5.3% in the top ten. The specimen comprised blood, sampled from a patient who underwent chemoradiotherapy. Every receptor here comes from a human donor with HPV-associated anogenital cancer.

This clone was seen more than once but under ten times. This sequence joins TRBV29-1 and TRBJ1-1; D remains ambiguous. V was clipped by 3 bases and J by 2 bases, with 7 bases between them. The CDR3 contains 12 residues. Germline CDR1 reads SQVTM; CDR2 reads ANQGSEA. The CDR3 DNA is TGCAGCGTTGACGCGGATAACACTGAAGCTTTCTTT. Protein sequence: CSVDADNTEAFF.

The rearrangement uses TRBV2 and TRBJ1-5; D is ambiguous. The CDR3 consists of 14 residues. Trimming stripped 7 bases from V and 1 base from J, with 11 bases between. The germline CDR1 and CDR2 sequences are SNHLY and FYNNEI. CDR3 sequence reads: CASTYRRSNQPQHF. CDR3 nucleotides: TGTGCCAGCACGTACAGACGGAGCAATCAGCCCCAGCATTTT. The full variable domain, its missing parts supplied by reference TRBV2 and TRBJ1-5, is EPEVTQTPSHQVTQMGQEVILRCVPISNHLYFYWYRQILGQKVEFLVSFYNNEISEKSEIFDDQFSVERPDGSNFTLKIRSTKLEDSAMYFCASTYRRSNQPQHFGDGTRLSIL.

This clone was seen a single time. Here the CDR3 DNA reads TGTGCCATCAGTACTAGCGGGGGCCTTTACAATGAGCAGTTCTTC. Protein product: CAISTSGGLYNEQFF. The chain uses TRBV10-3 and TRBJ2-1; 11 bases line up with TRBD2. There are 15 residues in the CDR3. The germline V gene has CDR1 ENHRY and CDR2 SYGVKD. V was clipped by 5 bases and J by 4 bases; unmatched bases: 4.

This clone was counted only a few times. This rearrangement joins TRBV4-1 to TRBJ1-6, with 10 bases identical to TRBD1. Germline V gene data show CDR1 as MGHRA and CDR2 as YSYEKL. V trimming: 1 base; J trimming: 1 base; junction bases outside the gene matches: 10. The CDR3 covers 20 residues. The CDR3 protein is CASSQGQGATKWSYNSPLHF. The CDR3 DNA follows: TGCGCCAGCAGCCAAGGACAGGGGGCGACGAAATGGTCCTATAATTCACCCCTCCACTTT.

The chain carries TRBV5-1 and TRBJ1-4; no clear D. The CDR3 spans 13 residues. The germline CDR1 and CDR2 sequences are SGHRS and YFSETQ. The V end was cut by 4 bases, the J end by 10 bases, with 14 bases between. The CDR3: CASSPALAGKLFF. CDR3 coding DNA: TGCGCCAGCAGCCCTGCATTGGCTGGAAAACTGTTTTTT.

In nucleotides, the CDR3 is TGCGCCAGCAGCCTCGCCGGGACAGGATTCTCTGGAAACACCATATATTTT. Its protein is CASSLAGTGFSGNTIYF. The rearrangement joins TRBV5-1 to TRBJ1-3, with 8 bases identical to TRBD1. The V gene's germline CDR1 is SGHRS and CDR2 YFSETQ. The ends lost 4 bases at V and 0 bases at J; junction bases unmatched: 9. The CDR3 covers 17 residues.

This clone was seen a handful of times. The rearrangement joins TRBV7-2 to TRBJ1-2; D is ambiguous. Germline loops: CDR1 SGHTA, CDR2 FQGNSA. V lost 5 bases and J 1 base, leaving 11 bases between the germline ends. This CDR3 is built from 14 residues. CDR3 amino acids: CASSPSGSNYGYTF. Here the CDR3 DNA reads TGTGCCAGCAGCCCAAGCGGGAGTAACTATGGCTACACCTTC.

The CDR3 reads CASSFPGTSGGMGTQYF. CDR3 nucleotide sequence: TGTGCCAGCAGCTTCCCCGGGACTAGCGGGGGTATGGGTACGCAGTATTTT. The chain has TRBV7-2 and TRBJ2-3; 14 positions match TRBD2. In germline, CDR1 is SGHTA, CDR2 FQGNSA. The CDR3 covers 17 residues. With V trimmed by 3 bases and J by 8 bases, 10 bases remained unmatched. Variable domain in full (rest from reference TRBV7-2 and TRBJ2-3): GAGVSQSPSNKVTEKGKDVELRCDPISGHTALYWYRQSLGQGLEFLIYFQGNSAPDKSGLPSDRFSAERTGGSVSTLTIQRTQQEDSAVYLCASSFPGTSGGMGTQYFGPGTRLTVL.

The J gene is TRBJ2-5, the V gene TRBV5-4, with D possibly called TRBD1 or TRBD2 (6 bases each). Looked up from germline, CDR1 is SGHNT and CDR2 is YYREEE (reference sequence). This CDR3 has 13 amino acids. V was pared by 6 bases and J by 4 bases, with 13 bases between. The CDR3 spells CASTRGLLETQYF. As DNA, the CDR3 is TGTGCCAGCACCCGGGGGCTATTAGAGACCCAGTACTTC.

The DNA of the CDR3 is TGCGCCAGCAGGGATCAGGGACCATACCAAGAGACCCAGTACTTC. The encoded protein is CASRDQGPYQETQYF. The chain has TRBV5-1 and TRBJ2-5; D is tentatively TRBD1 or TRBD2 (5 bases each). Germline-derived CDR1 and CDR2 are SGHRS and YFSETQ. CDR3 size: 15 residues. The V end was cut by 5 bases, the J end by 0 bases, with 14 bases between.

V and J are TRBV27 and TRBJ1-2; TRBD1 matches at 7 bases. The CDR3 has 13 amino acids. With 5 bases clipped from V and 4 bases from J, the junction kept 4 bases outside the gene matches. Germline assignment: CDR1 MNHEY and CDR2 SMNVEV (reference sequence). The CDR3 here is CASSIRQGYGYTF. In nucleotides, the CDR3 is TGTGCCAGCAGTATTCGACAGGGCTATGGCTACACCTTC.

The chain recombines TRBV5-6 with TRBJ1-2; TRBD1 aligns across 7 bases. Germline-derived CDR1 and CDR2 are SGHDT and YYEEEE. Unmatched junction bases numbered 3, after V lost 0 bases and J lost 4 bases. CDR3 length equals 14 residues. CDR3 bases: TGTGCCAGCAGCTTGGCCGGACAGGTCTATGGCTACACCTTC. Protein sequence: CASSLAGQVYGYTF.

The chain has TRBV28 and TRBJ2-1; 12 bases map to TRBD2. The CDR3 is made up of 15 amino acids. CDR1 is MDHEN, CDR2 SYDVKM, per germline. Losses at the gene ends were 2 bases for V and 10 bases for J; bases not matched to a gene: 6. As DNA, the CDR3 is TGTGCCAGCAGTTTAGGGGCTAGCGGGGGGGTCGAGCAGTTCTTC. Translating gives CASSLGASGGVEQFF.

This clone was recorded a few times. The chain uses TRBV29-1 and TRBJ2-6; D uncertain. Germline V CDR1 and CDR2: SQVTM, ANQGSEA. This CDR3 has 14 amino acids. Trimming removed 6 bases from V and 0 bases from J, with 9 bases in between. DNA of the CDR3: TGCAGCGTAAAACTGAGCTCTGGGGCCAACGTCCTGACTTTC. It translates to CSVKLSSGANVLTF.

The chain links TRBV2 to TRBJ2-5, with 7 bases aligning to TRBD2. The germline gives CDR1 SNHLY, CDR2 FYNNEI. V trimming: 7 bases; J trimming: 2 bases; junction bases outside the gene matches: 7. This CDR3 is built from 14 residues. CDR3 in amino acids: CASKASGVQETQYF. CDR3 sequence (DNA): TGTGCCAGCAAGGCCAGCGGGGTACAAGAGACCCAGTACTTC.